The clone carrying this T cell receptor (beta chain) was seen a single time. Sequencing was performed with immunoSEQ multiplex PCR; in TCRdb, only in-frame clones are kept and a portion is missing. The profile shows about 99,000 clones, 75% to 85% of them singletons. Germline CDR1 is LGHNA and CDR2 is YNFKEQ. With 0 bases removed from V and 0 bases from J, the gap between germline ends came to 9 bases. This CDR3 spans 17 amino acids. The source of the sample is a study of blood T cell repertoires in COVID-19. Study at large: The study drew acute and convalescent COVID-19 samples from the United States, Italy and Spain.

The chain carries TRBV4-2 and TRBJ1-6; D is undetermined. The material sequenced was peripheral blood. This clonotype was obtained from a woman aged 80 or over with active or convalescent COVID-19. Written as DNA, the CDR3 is TGTGCCAGCAGCCAAGATCCAGGCAGCTCCTATAATTCACCCCTCCACTTT. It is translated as CASSQDPGSSYNSPLHF.